This paragraph covers one T cell receptor beta chain sequence. The participants were between roughly 18 and 100 years old and came from about two dozen US areas. This sample is part of a study of blood T cell repertoires in COVID-19. Overall study: PBMCs, B-cell-depleted T cells, or T cells were the source of the cDNA or gDNA that made up the material.

In the original workflow: For nucleated cells, counts were estimated from reference gene primer amplification. Repertoires were generated with immunoSEQ multiplex PCR, while TCRdb's copy carries only in-frame clones and drops some. V and J calls and clone size come straight from that table; D and trimming were deduced from the DNA. The sample yields about 200,000 clones, more than 80% seen once. This CDR3 has 12 amino acids. V lost 2 bases, J lost 4 bases, and 5 bases lay in between. The sequenced sample consisted of PBMCs or T cells enriched from blood (not recorded which). J is TRBJ1-1 and V is TRBV12-3 or TRBV12-4; no reliable D call. The TCR was taken from a man aged 25 to 40 who had recovered from COVID-19. The CDR3 DNA is TGTGCCAGCAGTTTAATCCGCACTGAAGCTTTCTTT. As protein: CASSLIRTEAFF.